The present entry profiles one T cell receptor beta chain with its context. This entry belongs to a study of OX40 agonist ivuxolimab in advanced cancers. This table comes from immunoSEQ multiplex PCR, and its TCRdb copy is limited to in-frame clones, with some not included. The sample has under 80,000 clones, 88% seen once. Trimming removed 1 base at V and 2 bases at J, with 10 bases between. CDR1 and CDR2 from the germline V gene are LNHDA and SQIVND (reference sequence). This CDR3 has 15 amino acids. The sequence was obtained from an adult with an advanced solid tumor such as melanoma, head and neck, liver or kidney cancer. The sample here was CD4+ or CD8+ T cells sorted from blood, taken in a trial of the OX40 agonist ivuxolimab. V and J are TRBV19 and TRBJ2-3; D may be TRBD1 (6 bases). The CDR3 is CASSIGTENTDTQYF. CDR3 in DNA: TGTGCCAGTAGTATAGGGACAGAGAACACAGATACGCAGTATTTT.